Below, 28 T cell receptor beta chains from the same sample are listed, as sequenced in a study of CD8+CD57+ T cells in acquired aplastic anemia. Whoever was chosen for sequencing had shown CD8+CD57+ cell expansion by flow cytometry. Researchers used genomic DNA as the template to profile TCR beta VDJ and CDR3. MiXCR, run by TCRdb on the reads, gives a single entry per CDR3 protein. The sample includes under 200,000 distinct CDR3 sequences, less than 60% of them seen just once. Specimen: sorted CD4+, CD8+, or CD8+CD57+ T cells (not recorded which) from PBMCs. The receptors derive from a human donor with aplastic anemia.

The count of this clonotype is one. This chain uses TRBV5-8 with TRBJ1-5; no clear D. CDR1 SGHTS and CDR2 YDEGEE come from the germline V gene. The V and J ends lost 1 base and 9 bases respectively, with 17 bases between them. The CDR3 has 15 amino acids. CDR3 DNA: TGTGCCAGCAGCTTGCTAGGCTTGCGAACTATGCCCCAGCATTTT. This gives the protein CASSLLGLRTMPQHF.

Note on this clonotype: A much larger clone lies a single base off, so this may be a read error. CDR3 protein: CAGSVESPKGDRIVGLAEQYF. In DNA, the CDR3 is TGTGCCGGCAGCGTAGAATCCCCAAAGGGGGACAGAATCGTGGGTCTTGCCGAGCAGTACTTC. The chain couples TRBV9 to TRBJ2-7; 7 nucleotides match TRBD1. The germline V gene encodes CDR1 SGDLS and CDR2 YYNGEE. This CDR3 region has 21 residues.

The rearrangement joins TRBV10-3 to TRBJ2-7; TRBD2 agrees at 9 bases. This CDR3 is built from 15 residues. Germline CDR1 ENHRY, CDR2 SYGVKD. J was trimmed by 2 bases and V by 2 bases; bases with no gene match: 4. The CDR3 loop reads CAISERLADAYEQYF. The CDR3 coding sequence is TGTGCCATCAGTGAGCGACTAGCGGACGCCTACGAGCAGTACTTC.

The chain is built from TRBV19 and TRBJ1-5; D possibly corresponds to TRBD1 (5 bases). The DNA end lines up better with TRBJ1-6; the J call may be wrong. Germline CDR1 LNHDA, CDR2 SQIVND (reference sequence). CDR3 length: 15 amino acids. CDR3 DNA sequence: TGTGCCAGTAGTACGGACACTTATAGCAATCAGCCCCTCCACTTT. Translated: CASSTDTYSNQPLHF.

J is TRBJ2-3 and V is TRBV2; D is possibly TRBD1 (5 bases). The ends were cut back, 3 bases at V and 0 bases at J, with 7 bases in the middle. CDR3 length: 14 amino acids. Germline CDR1 reads SNHLY; CDR2 reads FYNNEI. The CDR3 nucleotides read TGTGCCAGCAGTGAGACAGTTAGCACAGATACGCAGTATTTT. It translates to CASSETVSTDTQYF.

A few counts support this clonotype. V and J are TRBV7-9 and TRBJ1-2; D is ambiguous. Trimming removed 4 bases from V and 0 bases from J, with 9 bases in between. The germline V gene has CDR1 SEHNR and CDR2 FQNEAQ (reference sequence). This CDR3 is 14 amino acids long. CDR3: CASSSSFSNYGYTF. The CDR3 region has the DNA TGTGCCAGCAGCTCCAGTTTCTCTAACTATGGCTACACCTTC. The full variable domain, its missing parts supplied by reference TRBV7-9 and TRBJ1-2, is DTGVSQNPRHKITKRGQNVTFRCDPISEHNRLYWYRQTLGQGPEFLTYFQNEAQLEKSRLLSDRFSAERPKGSFSTLEIQRTEQGDSAMYLCASSSSFSNYGYTFGSGTRLTVV.

This clonotype was counted many times. V usage is TRBV25-1 and J usage is TRBJ1-5, with 10 bases fitting TRBD1. Germline V gene sequence: CDR1 MGHDK, CDR2 SYGVNS. The CDR3 sequence is 13 residues long. Losses at the gene ends were 8 bases for V and 9 bases for J; bases not matched to a gene: 7. This chain's CDR3 is CASGQGGDRPQHF. CDR3 sequence (DNA): TGTGCCAGCGGACAGGGGGGGGATCGGCCCCAGCATTTT. Using reference TRBV25-1 and TRBJ1-5 for the parts outside the CDR3, the full variable domain is EADIYQTPRYLVIGTGKKITLECSQTMGHDKMYWYQQDPGMELHLIHYSYGVNSTEKGDLSSESTVSRIRTEHFPLTLESARPSHTSQYLCASGQGGDRPQHFGDGTRLSIL.

This clonotype was seen at least ten times. The chain combines TRBV6-4 with TRBJ1-6, with D unresolved. V lost 4 bases and J lost 7, with 8 bases in between. Germline V gene sequence: CDR1 MRHNA, CDR2 SNTAGT. The CDR3 contains 13 residues. CDR3 sequence (DNA): TGTGCCAGCAGTGTTCGTGCGAATTCACCCCTCCACTTT. Its protein is CASSVRANSPLHF.

This clonotype was seen many times. The J gene is TRBJ1-1, the V gene TRBV20-1; D uncertain. The CDR3 sequence is 11 residues long. Trimming shortened V by 3 bases and J by 7 bases, and 9 bases separated the two germline ends. Germline CDR1 and CDR2: DFQATT and SNEGSKA (reference sequence). CDR3 in amino acids: CSASPDGEAFF. CDR3 nucleotide sequence: TGCAGTGCTAGTCCGGACGGTGAAGCTTTCTTT.

This clonotype was seen repeatedly, ten times or more. The chain is built from TRBV10-3 and TRBJ2-1; 7 bases agree with TRBD2. CDR3 length equals 15 residues. V was pared by 6 bases and J by 4 bases, with 9 bases of the junction left unmatched. CDR1 is ENHRY and CDR2 is SYGVKD in the germline V gene. CDR3 bases: TGTGCCATCAGCCCCGGGACTAAAAGTTACAATGAGCAGTTCTTC. Protein product: CAISPGTKSYNEQFF.

The J gene is TRBJ2-5, the V gene TRBV6-4, with D perhaps given as TRBD1 or TRBD2 (5 bases each). TRBJ2-1 matches the DNA end more closely, so the J call is doubtful. Looked up from germline, CDR1 is MRHNA and CDR2 is SNTAGT. The CDR3 totals 17 residues. For the CDR3, the DNA is TGTGCCAGCAGAAATACTAATAGAGGGGATGCCTACAATGAGCAGTTCTTC. This codes for CASRNTNRGDAYNEQFF.

The gene calls are TRBV20-1 and TRBJ1-1; 7 bases match TRBD1. Germline V gene data show CDR1 as DFQATT and CDR2 as SNEGSKA (reference sequence). Trimming removed 4 bases from V and 1 base from J; junction bases left unmatched: 3. The length of the CDR3 is 13 residues. This chain's CDR3 is CSATRDRNTEAFF. The CDR3, as DNA: TGCAGTGCTACCCGGGACAGGAACACTGAAGCTTTCTTT.

The chain links TRBV24-1 to TRBJ1-1, with D hard to call. CDR1 is KGHDR and CDR2 is SFDVKD in the germline V gene. V dropped 9 bases and J dropped 6 bases, with 13 bases sitting between them. The CDR3 sequence is 12 residues long. The CDR3: CATSGGSPEAFF. DNA of the CDR3: TGTGCCACCTCCGGAGGTAGCCCTGAAGCTTTCTTT.

This clonotype was recorded many times. CDR3 in DNA: TGTGCCAGCAGCTTCGGCCCGAGCTACGAGCAGTACTTC. This sequence encodes CASSFGPSYEQYF. The genes are TRBV11-3 and TRBJ2-7; D gene unclear. This CDR3 is built from 13 residues. Germline assignment: CDR1 SGHNT and CDR2 YENEEA. V lost 3 bases and J lost 3, with 9 bases in between.

CDR3 DNA: TGTGCCAGCAGCCGCCGGACTAGCGGAGGTGGGACAGATACGCAGTATTTT. Its translation is CASSRRTSGGGTDTQYF. This chain connects TRBV11-2 to TRBJ2-3; 10 bases fit TRBD2. There are 17 residues in the CDR3. V was clipped by 5 bases and J by 3 bases; unmatched bases: 11. Germline V lookup: CDR1 SGHAT, CDR2 FQNNGV.

This chain uses TRBV4-2 with TRBJ2-5, with TRBD2 matching over 8 bases. The CDR3 is 16 residues long. Germline V CDR1 and CDR2: LGHNA, YNFKEQ. V trimming: 4 bases; J trimming: 5 bases; junction bases outside the gene matches: 12. The CDR3 DNA follows: TGTGCCAGCAGCCTCGCTTCGGGGGGGGGCCACGAGACCCAGTACTTC. It translates to CASSLASGGGHETQYF.

This sequence joins TRBV2 and TRBJ1-1; TRBD1 might be the D (6 bases). V gave up 7 bases and J gave up 2 bases, with 20 bases separating them. Germline V lookup: CDR1 SNHLY, CDR2 FYNNEI. This CDR3 contains 16 residues. The CDR3 bases are TGTGCCAGCATGGGGGCAGGGGCCGGACGAAACACTGAAGCTTTCTTT. Protein: CASMGAGAGRNTEAFF.

This clonotype was detected a few times. The rearrangement links TRBV6-2 or TRBV6-3 to TRBJ1-1; the match to TRBD1 covers 8 bases. The germline CDR1 and CDR2 sequences are MNHEY and SVGEGT. V trimming: 7 bases; J trimming: 6 bases; junction bases outside the gene matches: 10. The CDR3 length is 14 residues. The CDR3 sequence is CASNWGPGGSEAFF. CDR3 nucleotide sequence: TGTGCCAGCAATTGGGGACCAGGGGGCTCTGAAGCTTTCTTT.

The genes are TRBV19 and TRBJ2-7, with D perhaps TRBD1 or TRBD2 (5 bases each). The V end lost 6 bases, the J end lost 2 bases, and 17 bases lay between the germline ends. CDR3 length equals 15 residues. Germline lookup yields CDR1 LNHDA and CDR2 SQIVND (reference sequence). The CDR3 bases are TGTGCCAGTAGCGGGTTCGGGACGGCTACCTACGAGCAGTACTTC. This codes for CASSGFGTATYEQYF.

This clonotype was counted ten times or more. The rearrangement uses TRBV11-3 and TRBJ1-6; no firm D call. V gave up 5 bases and J gave up 9 bases, with 11 bases separating them. The CDR3 sequence is 13 residues long. CDR1 and CDR2 (germline): SGHNT, YENEEA. The CDR3 sequence is CASSPRIGSPLHF. CDR3 in DNA: TGTGCCAGCAGCCCTAGGATCGGTTCACCCCTCCACTTT.

About this clonotype itself: A much larger clonotype is one base distant, so this may be a read error. The chain has TRBV7-8 and TRBJ2-7; unclear D gene. Germline loops: CDR1 SGHVS, CDR2 FQNEAQ. CDR3 length: 13 amino acids. The CDR3 region has the DNA TGTGCCAGCAGCTTAACAGTCTCCTACGATCAGTACTTC. Translating gives CASSLTVSYDQYF. The whole variable domain, remainder taken from reference TRBV7-8 and TRBJ2-7, is GAGVSQSPRYKVAKRGQDVALRCDPISGHVSLFWYQQALGQGPEFLTYFQNEAQLDKSGLPSDRFFAERPEGSVSTLKIQRTQQEDSAVYLCASSLTVSYDQYFGPGTRLTVT.

V and J are TRBV18 and TRBJ2-1, with TRBD1 matching 9 bases. Trimming removed 3 bases from V and 2 bases from J; junction bases left unmatched: 5. This CDR3 spans 16 amino acids. Germline CDR1 reads KGHSH; CDR2 reads LQKENI. The CDR3 loop reads CASSPIQGATYNEQFF. CDR3 coding DNA: TGTGCCAGCTCACCTATACAGGGGGCAACCTACAATGAGCAGTTCTTC. The whole variable domain, filled in from reference TRBV18 and TRBJ2-1, reads NAGVMQNPRHLVRRRGQEARLRCSPMKGHSHVYWYRQLPEEGLKFMVYLQKENIIDESGMPKERFSAEFPKEGPSILRIQQVVRGDSAAYFCASSPIQGATYNEQFFGPGTRLTVL.

V gene TRBV20-1 combines with J gene TRBJ2-3; the D gene is possibly TRBD1 (5 bases). This CDR3 is 14 amino acids long. Trimming took off 5 bases at V and 0 bases at J, with 12 bases between the two ends. CDR1 is DFQATT, CDR2 SNEGSKA, per germline (reference sequence). This chain's CDR3 is CSAFRQSSTDTQYF. The DNA for the CDR3 is TGCAGTGCTTTCCGACAGAGCAGCACAGATACGCAGTATTTT.

This clonotype has at least ten counts. This sequence joins TRBV9 and TRBJ2-3, with 9 positions matching TRBD2. The germline CDR1 and CDR2 sequences are SGDLS and YYNGEE. With 4 bases clipped from V and 3 bases from J, the junction kept 15 bases outside the gene matches. CDR3 size: 18 residues. CDR3 loop: CASSSAGTSHTLTDTQYF. The CDR3 DNA reads TGTGCCAGCAGCTCCGCCGGGACTAGCCATACGTTGACAGATACGCAGTATTTT.

J is TRBJ1-6 and V is TRBV2, with unresolved D. The CDR3 spans 15 residues. Germline V CDR1 and CDR2: SNHLY, FYNNEI. Trimming stripped 4 bases from V and 2 bases from J, with 9 bases between. CDR3 nucleotide sequence: TGTGCCAGCAGTGGAGAGGGAACCTATAATTCACCCCTCCACTTT. It specifies CASSGEGTYNSPLHF.

With regard to this clonotype: The junction departs from the called germline gene at one end, perhaps through a read error. J is TRBJ1-2 and V is TRBV24-1; a possible D gene is TRBD1 (5 bases). Germline CDR1 and CDR2: KGHDR and SFDVKD. The CDR3 runs to 12 residues. The CDR3 loop reads CTTSLGGGMYTF. The CDR3 nucleotides read TGTACCACCAGTCTTGGGGGAGGGATGTACACCTTC.

The genes are TRBV7-9 and TRBJ2-7; D remains ambiguous. The V gene's germline CDR1 is SEHNR and CDR2 FQNEAQ (reference sequence). V lost 5 bases to trimming and J lost 5 bases, with 10 bases between them. The CDR3 spans 12 residues. CDR3 amino acids: CASSRAIDEQYF. CDR3 bases: TGTGCCAGCAGCAGGGCGATCGACGAGCAGTACTTC.

The table lists this clonotype with many counts. An end of the junction differs from the germline gene, which may be a read error. This rearrangement joins TRBV12-5 to TRBJ1-2; D gene ambiguous. This CDR3 has 8 amino acids. From germline, CDR1 is LGHNT and CDR2 FRNRAP. The CDR3 region has the DNA TGTGCTACCACCACCCACCCCTTC. This translates into CATTTHPF.